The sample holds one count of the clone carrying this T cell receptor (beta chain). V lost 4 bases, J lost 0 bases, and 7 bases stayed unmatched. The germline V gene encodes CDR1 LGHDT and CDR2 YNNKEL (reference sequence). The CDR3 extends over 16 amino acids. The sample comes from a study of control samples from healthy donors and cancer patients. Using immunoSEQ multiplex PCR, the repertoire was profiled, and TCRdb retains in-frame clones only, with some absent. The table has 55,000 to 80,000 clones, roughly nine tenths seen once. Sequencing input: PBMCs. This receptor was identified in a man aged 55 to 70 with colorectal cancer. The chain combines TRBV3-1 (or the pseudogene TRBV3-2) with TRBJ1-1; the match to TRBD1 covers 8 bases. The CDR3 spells CASSPRTGRMNTEAFF. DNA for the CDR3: TGTGCCAGCAGCCCAAGGACAGGGAGGATGAACACTGAAGCTTTCTTT.